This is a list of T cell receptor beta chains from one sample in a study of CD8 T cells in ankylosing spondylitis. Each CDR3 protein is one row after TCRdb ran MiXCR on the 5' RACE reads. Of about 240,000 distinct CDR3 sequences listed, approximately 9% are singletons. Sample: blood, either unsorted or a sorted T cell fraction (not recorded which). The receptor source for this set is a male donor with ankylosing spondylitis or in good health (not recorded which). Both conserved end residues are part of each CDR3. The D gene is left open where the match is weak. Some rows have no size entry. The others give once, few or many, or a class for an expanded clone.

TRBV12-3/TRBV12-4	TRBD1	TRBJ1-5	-	CASRPGQGREPQHF	TGTGCCAGCAGACCAGGACAGGGCAGGGAGCCCCAGCATTTT
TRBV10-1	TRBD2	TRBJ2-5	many	CASSDLADQETQYF	TGCGCCAGCAGTGATCTAGCGGACCAAGAGACCCAGTACTTC
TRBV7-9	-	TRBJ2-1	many	CASSSPEYEQFF	TGTGCCAGCAGCTCGCCGGAGTATGAGCAGTTCTTC
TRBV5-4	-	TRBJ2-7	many	CASSSSNTPYEQYF	TGTGCCAGCAGCTCCTCAAACACCCCCTACGAGCAGTACTTC
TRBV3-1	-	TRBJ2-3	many	CASSQAGRGGTDTQYF	TGTGCCAGCAGCCAAGCAGGTCGTGGGGGCACAGATACGCAGTATTTT
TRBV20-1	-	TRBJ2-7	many	CSARESDRSYEQYF	TGCAGTGCTAGGGAGTCGGACCGCTCCTACGAGCAGTACTTC
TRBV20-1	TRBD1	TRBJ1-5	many	CSAIRDRGGQPQHF	TGCAGTGCTATCCGGGACAGGGGAGGACAGCCCCAGCATTTT
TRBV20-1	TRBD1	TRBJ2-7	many	CSARAGLDRGNTYEQYF	TGCAGTGCTAGGGCAGGCCTGGACAGGGGGAACACCTACGAGCAGTACTTC
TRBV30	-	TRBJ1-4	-	CASEGVEEKLFF	TGTGCCTCCGAGGGGGTCGAGGAAAAACTGTTTTTT
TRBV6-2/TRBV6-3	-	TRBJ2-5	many	CASSSKETQYF	TGTGCCAGCAGTTCCAAAGAGACCCAGTACTTC
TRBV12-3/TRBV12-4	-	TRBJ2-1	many	CASGPRVEQFF	TGTGCCAGCGGCCCGCGTGTCGAGCAGTTCTTC
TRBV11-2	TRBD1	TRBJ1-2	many	CASSLGSTGGYGYTF	TGTGCCAGCAGCTTGGGATCGACAGGGGGGTATGGCTACACCTTC
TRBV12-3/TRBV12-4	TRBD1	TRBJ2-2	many	CASRSFRDREAGELFF	TGTGCCAGCAGGTCCTTCCGGGACAGGGAGGCCGGGGAGCTGTTTTTT
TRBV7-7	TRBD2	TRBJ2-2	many	CASTLKVTSGNTGELFF	TGTGCTAGCACCCTAAAAGTTACTAGCGGGAACACCGGGGAGCTGTTTTTT
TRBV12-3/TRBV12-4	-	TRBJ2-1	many	CASRPGTLSSYNEQFF	TGTGCCAGCAGACCCGGGACCCTTAGCTCCTACAATGAGCAGTTCTTC
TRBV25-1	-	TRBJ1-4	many	CASSPNIGGIVEKLFF	TGTGCCAGCAGTCCGAACATCGGAGGTATCGTTGAAAAACTGTTTTTT
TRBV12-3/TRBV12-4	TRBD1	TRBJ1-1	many	CASINTGGTEAFF	TGTGCCAGCATTAATACAGGGGGCACTGAAGCTTTCTTT
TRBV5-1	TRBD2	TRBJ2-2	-	CASSFRLAEVANTGELFF	TGCGCCAGCAGCTTCCGCCTAGCGGAAGTCGCGAACACCGGGGAGCTGTTTTTT
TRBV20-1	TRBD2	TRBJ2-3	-	CSAPLAGVDTQYF	TGCAGTGCGCCACTAGCGGGAGTGGATACGCAGTATTTT
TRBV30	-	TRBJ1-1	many	CAWKATGTEAFF	TGTGCCTGGAAAGCCACGGGGACTGAAGCTTTCTTT
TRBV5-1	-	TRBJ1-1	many	CASSLDPSGTEAFF	TGCGCCAGCAGCTTGGATCCCTCGGGCACTGAAGCTTTCTTT
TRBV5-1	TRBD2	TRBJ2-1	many	CASSLLTSVSSYNEQFF	TGCGCCAGCAGCCTCCTGACTAGCGTTAGCTCCTACAATGAGCAGTTCTTC
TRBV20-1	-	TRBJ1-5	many	CSAREGLAGPQHF	TGCAGTGCTAGAGAGGGGTTAGCCGGGCCCCAGCATTTT
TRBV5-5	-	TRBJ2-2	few	CASSTGPNTGELFF	TGTGCCAGCAGCACAGGGCCCAACACCGGGGAGCTGTTTTTT
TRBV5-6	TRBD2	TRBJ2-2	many	CASSLRPSGAGELFF	TGTGCCAGCAGCTTGCGGCCTAGCGGGGCCGGGGAGCTGTTTTTT
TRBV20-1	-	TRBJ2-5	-	CSARAASFSRDETQYF	TGCAGTGCTAGGGCGGCTAGCTTCTCACGGGACGAGACCCAGTACTTC
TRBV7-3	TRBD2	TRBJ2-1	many	CASSLTTSGVNEQFF	TGTGCCAGCAGCTTAACAACTAGCGGGGTCAATGAGCAGTTCTTC
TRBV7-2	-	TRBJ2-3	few	CASSLGATSTDTQYF	TGTGCCAGCAGCTTGGGGGCCACTAGCACAGATACGCAGTATTTT
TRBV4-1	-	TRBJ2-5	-	CASSQEYRAQETQYF	TGCGCCAGCAGCCAAGAATACAGGGCCCAAGAGACCCAGTACTTC
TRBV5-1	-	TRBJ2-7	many	CASSSAHEQYF	TGCGCCAGCAGCTCCGCACACGAGCAGTACTTC
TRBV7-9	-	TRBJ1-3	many	CASTRDSGNTIYF	TGTGCCAGCACCCGGGACTCTGGAAACACCATATATTTT
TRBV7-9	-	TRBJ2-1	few	CASGDRAPTEFF	TGTGCCAGCGGAGACCGGGCCCCCACTGAGTTCTTC
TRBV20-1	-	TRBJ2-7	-	CSAALHDEQYF	TGCAGTGCTGCCCTACACGACGAGCAGTACTTC
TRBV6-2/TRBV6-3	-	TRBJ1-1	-	CASSYFDTNTEAFF	TGTGCCAGCAGTTACTTTGACACGAACACTGAAGCTTTCTTT
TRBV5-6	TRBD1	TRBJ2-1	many	CASSSGQGGYNEQFF	TGTGCCAGCAGCTCCGGACAGGGGGGTTACAATGAGCAGTTCTTC
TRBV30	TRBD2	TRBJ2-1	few	CAWIAGDGPYNEQFF	TGTGCCTGGATCGCGGGAGACGGGCCCTACAATGAGCAGTTCTTC
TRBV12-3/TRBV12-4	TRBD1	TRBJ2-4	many	CASSSGQGGFQYF	TGTGCCAGCAGTTCGGGACAGGGAGGTTTTCAGTACTTC
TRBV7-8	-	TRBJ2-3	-	CASRGSLADTQYF	TGTGCCAGCAGGGGCAGCCTCGCAGATACGCAGTATTTT
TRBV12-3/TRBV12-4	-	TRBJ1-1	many	CASSLGRVNTEAFF	TGTGCCAGCAGTTTAGGGAGGGTGAACACTGAAGCTTTCTTT
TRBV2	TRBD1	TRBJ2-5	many	CASSLTGLFEQETQYF	TGTGCCAGCAGTTTGACAGGGTTGTTCGAGCAAGAGACCCAGTACTTC
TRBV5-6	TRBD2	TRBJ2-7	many	CASSSLTGLGTYEQYF	TGTGCCAGCAGCTCACTAACGGGACTAGGTACCTACGAGCAGTACTTC
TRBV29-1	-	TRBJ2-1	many	CSVGPSQKAPYNEQFF	TGCAGCGTTGGACCTTCCCAGAAAGCCCCCTACAATGAGCAGTTCTTC
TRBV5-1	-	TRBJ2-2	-	CASSQGGPGTGELFF	TGCGCCAGCAGCCAAGGAGGGCCAGGCACCGGGGAGCTGTTTTTT